The 16 T cell receptor beta chains reported below all come from one sample, sequenced in a study of blood T cell repertoires in COVID-19. Data came from immunoSEQ multiplex PCR; TCRdb stores just in-frame clones and leaves some out. Of 130,000 or so clones listed, approximately 80% are singletons. The sample consisted of peripheral blood. The receptor set was obtained from a woman aged 55-75 years with acute or convalescent COVID-19.

The chain has TRBV27 and TRBJ1-2; 7 bases agree with TRBD1. Trimming cost V 4 bases and J 7 bases; bases outside gene matches: 6. The CDR3 covers 13 residues. Per the germline V gene, CDR1 is MNHEY and CDR2 is SMNVEV (reference sequence). The CDR3 loop reads CASSYDRASGYTF. For the CDR3, the DNA is TGTGCCAGCAGTTATGACAGGGCCAGTGGCTACACCTTC.

The chain combines TRBV9 with TRBJ1-4; the match to TRBD1 covers 9 bases. This CDR3 is built from 16 residues. V was clipped by 0 bases and J by 7 bases; unmatched bases: 7. Germline V gene sequence: CDR1 SGDLS, CDR2 YYNGEE. The CDR3 sequence: CASSVGSGTGFEKLFF. The CDR3 coding sequence is TGTGCCAGCAGCGTAGGTTCGGGGACAGGGTTTGAAAAACTGTTTTTT.

This chain connects TRBV7-9 to TRBJ2-5; 7 bases match TRBD2. CDR3 length: 15 amino acids. CDR1 and CDR2 (germline): SEHNR, FQNEAQ (reference sequence). V lost 4 bases, J lost 2 bases, and 7 bases stayed unmatched. CDR3 coding DNA: TGTGCCAGCAGCTCCGTTCTGGGAGGGCAAGAGACCCAGTACTTC. This codes for CASSSVLGGQETQYF.

The CDR3 DNA is TGTGCCAGCAGCAAACCTGGCAGGGCTTGGGGCTACACCTTC. It codes for CASSKPGRAWGYTF. V is TRBV21-1 and J is TRBJ1-2; TRBD1, the table's D call, lacks a check against the DNA. TRBV21-1 is labeled a pseudogene. This CDR3 contains 14 residues.

The rearrangement uses TRBV5-8 and TRBJ2-3, with 8 positions matching TRBD1. V shed 3 bases, J shed 4 bases, and the junction held 10 bases outside the gene matches. CDR1 is SGHTS and CDR2 is YDEGEE in the germline V gene. The CDR3 is 16 amino acids. CDR3 DNA sequence: TGTGCCAGCAGCTCCGCCAGGACAGGGTACCCAGATACGCAGTATTTT. Encoded protein: CASSSARTGYPDTQYF. Complete variable domain (other parts from reference TRBV5-8 and TRBJ2-3): EAGVTQSPTHLIKTRGQQATLRCSPISGHTSVYWYQQALGLGLQFLLWYDEGEERNRGNFPPRFSGRQFPNYSSELNVNALELEDSALYLCASSSARTGYPDTQYFGPGTRLTVL.

The J gene is TRBJ1-1, the V gene TRBV5-1, with 7 bases lining up with TRBD1. The ends lost 4 bases at V and 6 bases at J; junction bases unmatched: 9. There are 14 residues in the CDR3. CDR1 SGHRS and CDR2 YFSETQ come from the germline V gene. Here the CDR3 reads CASSTQTGNAEAFF. The CDR3 DNA sequence: TGCGCCAGCAGCACCCAGACAGGGAATGCTGAAGCTTTCTTT.

The V gene is TRBV11-2, the J gene TRBJ1-1, with 8 positions matching TRBD1. The J segment lost 8 bases and the V segment lost 5 bases, leaving 4 bases of the junction unmatched. Germline values: CDR1 SGHAT, CDR2 FQNNGV. The CDR3 has 12 residues. The CDR3 DNA reads as TGTGCCAGCAGCAGACAGGGGCGGGAAGCTTTCTTT. As protein: CASSRQGREAFF.

V usage is TRBV12-3 or TRBV12-4 and J usage is TRBJ1-2; D not resolved. This CDR3 spans 13 amino acids. V was cut by 3 bases and J by 9 bases, with 14 bases left in between. CDR3 sequence: CASSFLIHKSYTF. The CDR3 nucleotides read TGTGCCAGCAGTTTTTTGATCCACAAGAGCTACACCTTC.

The chain recombines TRBV5-1 with TRBJ1-1; no definite D call. CDR3 size: 13 residues. The germline V gene encodes CDR1 SGHRS and CDR2 YFSETQ. V was shortened by 4 bases and J by 4 bases, with 11 bases between the two germline ends. The CDR3: CASSLLGVTEAFF. The CDR3 coding sequence is TGCGCCAGCAGCCTTCTCGGTGTCACTGAAGCTTTCTTT.

The chain links TRBV5-1 to TRBJ2-7; TRBD2 agrees at 10 bases. Germline V gives CDR1 SGHRS, CDR2 YFSETQ. The CDR3 spans 16 residues. The V and J ends lost 0 bases and 4 bases, in that order; junction bases with no gene match: 7. The CDR3 DNA follows: TGCGCCAGCAGCTTGGGGGCTAGCGGGGGCGCGTACGAGCAGTACTTC. It specifies CASSLGASGGAYEQYF.

The V and J genes are TRBV7-8 and TRBJ2-7; D is undetermined. The CDR3 is made up of 15 amino acids. CDR1 is SGHVS, CDR2 FQNEAQ, per germline. V lost 1 base and J 2 bases, leaving 12 bases between the germline ends. CDR3 amino acids: CASSLGPISAYEQYF. In nucleotides, the CDR3 is TGTGCCAGCAGCTTAGGGCCAATCTCCGCCTACGAGCAGTACTTC.

A single count supports this clone. The chain is built from TRBV7-9 and TRBJ2-3; 7 nucleotides match TRBD2. In germline, CDR1 is SEHNR, CDR2 FQNEAQ (reference sequence). The CDR3 extends over 14 amino acids. V was clipped by 6 bases and J by 3 bases; unmatched bases: 6. CDR3 DNA sequence: TGTGCCAGCAGAAGTAGCGGGTCGACAGATACGCAGTATTTT. This translates into CASRSSGSTDTQYF.

The V and J genes are TRBV2 and TRBJ2-1; a possible D gene is TRBD1 (6 bases). The length of the CDR3 is 14 residues. The V and J ends lost 7 bases and 7 bases respectively, with 17 bases between them. The germline CDR1 and CDR2 sequences are SNHLY and FYNNEI. In nucleotides, the CDR3 is TGTGCCAGCACAATGATGACAGGCGGGAATGAGCAGTTCTTC. The encoded protein is CASTMMTGGNEQFF. The full variable domain, with the rest looked up from reference TRBV2 and TRBJ2-1, is EPEVTQTPSHQVTQMGQEVILRCVPISNHLYFYWYRQILGQKVEFLVSFYNNEISEKSEIFDDQFSVERPDGSNFTLKIRSTKLEDSAMYFCASTMMTGGNEQFFGPGTRLTVL.

The V gene is TRBV28, the J gene TRBJ2-7; 9 nucleotides match TRBD2. CDR1 and CDR2 from the germline V gene are MDHEN and SYDVKM. The CDR3 is made up of 15 amino acids. The V gene end was trimmed by 5 bases and the J gene end by 5 bases; junction bases not matched to a gene: 10. The CDR3 bases are TGTGCCAGCAGTACCCTTAGCGGGGGTCGAGACGAGCAGTACGTC. Translating gives CASSTLSGGRDEQYV.

V usage is TRBV20-1 and J usage is TRBJ1-2; 8 nucleotides line up with TRBD1. V was clipped by 3 bases and J by 4 bases; unmatched bases: 7. This CDR3 has 14 amino acids. CDR1 DFQATT and CDR2 SNEGSKA come from the germline V gene (reference sequence). CDR3 region: CSASNSTGGYGYTF. CDR3 sequence (DNA): TGCAGTGCTAGTAACTCAACAGGGGGCTATGGCTACACCTTC.

As DNA, the CDR3 is TGTGCCAGCTACCCCGGGACAGGGGCCTCTGGGGCCAACGTCCTGACTTTC. This gives the protein CASYPGTGASGANVLTF. J is TRBJ2-6 and V is TRBV2, with 10 bases aligning to TRBD1. The V gene end was trimmed by 8 bases and the J gene end by 0 bases; junction bases not matched to a gene: 7. CDR1 is SNHLY and CDR2 is FYNNEI in the germline V gene. This CDR3 is built from 17 residues.